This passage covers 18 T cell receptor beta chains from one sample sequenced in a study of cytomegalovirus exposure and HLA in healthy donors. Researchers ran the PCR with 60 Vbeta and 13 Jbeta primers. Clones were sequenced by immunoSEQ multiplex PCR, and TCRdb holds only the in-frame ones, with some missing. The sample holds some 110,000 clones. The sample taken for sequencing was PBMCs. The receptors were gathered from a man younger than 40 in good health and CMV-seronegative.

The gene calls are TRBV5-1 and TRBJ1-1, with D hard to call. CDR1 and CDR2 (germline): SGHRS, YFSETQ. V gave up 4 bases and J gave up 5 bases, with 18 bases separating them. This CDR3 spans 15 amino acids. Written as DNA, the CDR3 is TGCGCCAGCAGCAGGACCGGGCCCTGGGAGACTGAAGCTTTCTTT. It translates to CASSRTGPWETEAFF.

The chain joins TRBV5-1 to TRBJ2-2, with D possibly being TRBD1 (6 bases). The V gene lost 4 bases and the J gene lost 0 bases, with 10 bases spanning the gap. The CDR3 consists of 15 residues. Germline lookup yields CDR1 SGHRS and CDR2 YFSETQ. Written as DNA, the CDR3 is TGCGCCAGCAGCCCCGGACAGCCGAACACCGGGGAGCTGTTTTTT. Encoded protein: CASSPGQPNTGELFF.

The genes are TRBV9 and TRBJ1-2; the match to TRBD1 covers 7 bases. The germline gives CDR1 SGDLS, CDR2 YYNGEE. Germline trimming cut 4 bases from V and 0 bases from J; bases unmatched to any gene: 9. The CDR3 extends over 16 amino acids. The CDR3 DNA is TGTGCCAGCAGCCCCCGGACAGGCAATACTAACTATGGCTACACCTTC. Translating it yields CASSPRTGNTNYGYTF.

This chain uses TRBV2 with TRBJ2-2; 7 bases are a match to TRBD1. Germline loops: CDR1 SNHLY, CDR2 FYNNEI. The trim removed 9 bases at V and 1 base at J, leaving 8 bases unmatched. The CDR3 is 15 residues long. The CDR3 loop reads CASSRGLLNTGELFF. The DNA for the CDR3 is TGTGCCAGTTCTAGGGGGCTTCTGAACACCGGGGAGCTGTTTTTT.

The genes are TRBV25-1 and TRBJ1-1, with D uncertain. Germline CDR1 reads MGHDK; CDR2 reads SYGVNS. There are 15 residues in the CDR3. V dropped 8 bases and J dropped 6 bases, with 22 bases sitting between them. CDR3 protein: CASSGGNRVKSEAFF. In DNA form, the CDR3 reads TGTGCCAGCTCGGGAGGGAATAGGGTGAAGTCTGAAGCTTTCTTT.

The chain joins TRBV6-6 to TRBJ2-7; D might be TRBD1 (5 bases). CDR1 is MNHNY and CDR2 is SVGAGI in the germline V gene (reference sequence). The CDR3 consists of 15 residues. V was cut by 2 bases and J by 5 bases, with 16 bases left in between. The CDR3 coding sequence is TGTGCCAGCAGTTACACCGACAGAAGGGGAAACGAGCAGTACTTC. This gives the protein CASSYTDRRGNEQYF.

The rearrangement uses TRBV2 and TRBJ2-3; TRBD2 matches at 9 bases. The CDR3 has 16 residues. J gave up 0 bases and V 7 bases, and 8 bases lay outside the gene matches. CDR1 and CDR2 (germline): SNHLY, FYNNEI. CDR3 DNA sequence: TGTGCCAGCAAGCCCAAGCGGGGGGCCAGCACAGATACGCAGTATTTT. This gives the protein CASKPKRGASTDTQYF.

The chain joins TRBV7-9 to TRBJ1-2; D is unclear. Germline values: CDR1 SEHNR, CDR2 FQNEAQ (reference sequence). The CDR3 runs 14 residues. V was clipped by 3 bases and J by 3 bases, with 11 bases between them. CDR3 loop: CASSFNQAHYGYTF. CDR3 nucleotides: TGTGCCAGCAGCTTTAATCAGGCACACTATGGCTACACCTTC. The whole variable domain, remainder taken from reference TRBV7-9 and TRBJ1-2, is DTGVSQNPRHKITKRGQNVTFRCDPISEHNRLYWYRQTLGQGPEFLTYFQNEAQLEKSRLLSDRFSAERPKGSFSTLEIQRTEQGDSAMYLCASSFNQAHYGYTFGSGTRLTVV.

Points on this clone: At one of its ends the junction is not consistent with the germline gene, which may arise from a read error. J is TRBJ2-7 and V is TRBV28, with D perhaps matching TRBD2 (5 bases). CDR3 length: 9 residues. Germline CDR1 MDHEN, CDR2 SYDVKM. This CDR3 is CASSFRGNF. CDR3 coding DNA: TGTGCCAGCAGTTTTCGAGGGAATTTC.

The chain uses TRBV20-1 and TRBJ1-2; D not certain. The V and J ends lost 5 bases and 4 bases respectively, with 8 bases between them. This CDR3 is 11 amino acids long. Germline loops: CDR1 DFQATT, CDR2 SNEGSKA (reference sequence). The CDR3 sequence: CSASLGYGYTF. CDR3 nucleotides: TGCAGTGCTTCCCTAGGCTATGGCTACACCTTC.

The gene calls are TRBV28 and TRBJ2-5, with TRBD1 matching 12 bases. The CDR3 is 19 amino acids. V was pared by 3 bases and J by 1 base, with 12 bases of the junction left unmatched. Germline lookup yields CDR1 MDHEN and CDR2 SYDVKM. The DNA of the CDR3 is TGTGCCAGCAGTTTGGCCGGGACAGGGGGCATCATGGTCCAAGAGACCCAGTACTTC. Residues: CASSLAGTGGIMVQETQYF.

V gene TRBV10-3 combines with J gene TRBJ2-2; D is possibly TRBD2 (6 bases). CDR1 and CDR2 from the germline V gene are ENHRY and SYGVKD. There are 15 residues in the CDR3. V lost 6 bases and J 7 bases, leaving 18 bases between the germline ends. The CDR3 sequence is CAIRDGRLDIGELFF. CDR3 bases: TGTGCCATCAGAGACGGGCGACTAGACATCGGGGAGCTGTTTTTT.

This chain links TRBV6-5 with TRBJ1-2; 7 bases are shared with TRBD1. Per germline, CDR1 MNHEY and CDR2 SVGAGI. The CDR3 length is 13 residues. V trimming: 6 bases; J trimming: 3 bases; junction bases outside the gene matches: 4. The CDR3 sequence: CASSRDRDYGYTF. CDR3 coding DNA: TGTGCCAGCAGCCGTGACAGGGACTATGGCTACACCTTC.

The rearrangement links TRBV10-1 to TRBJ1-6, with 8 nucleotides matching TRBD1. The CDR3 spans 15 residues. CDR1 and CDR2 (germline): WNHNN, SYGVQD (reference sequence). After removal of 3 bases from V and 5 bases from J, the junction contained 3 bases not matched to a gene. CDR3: CASSEQGENNSPLHF. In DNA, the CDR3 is TGCGCCAGCAGTGAACAGGGGGAGAATAATTCACCCCTCCACTTT.

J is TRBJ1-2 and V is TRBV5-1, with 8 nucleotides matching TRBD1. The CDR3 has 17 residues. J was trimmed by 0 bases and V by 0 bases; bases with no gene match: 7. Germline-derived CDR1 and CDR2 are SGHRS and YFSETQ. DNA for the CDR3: TGCGCCAGCAGCTTGGGGGGACAGGCTACTCCTAACTATGGCTACACCTTC. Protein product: CASSLGGQATPNYGYTF.

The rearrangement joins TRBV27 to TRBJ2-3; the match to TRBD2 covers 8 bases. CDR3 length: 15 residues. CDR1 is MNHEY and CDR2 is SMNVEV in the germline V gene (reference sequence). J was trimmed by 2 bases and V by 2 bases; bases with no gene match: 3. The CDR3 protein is CASSLRRGDTDTQYF. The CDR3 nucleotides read TGTGCCAGCAGTTTACGGCGGGGGGACACAGATACGCAGTATTTT.

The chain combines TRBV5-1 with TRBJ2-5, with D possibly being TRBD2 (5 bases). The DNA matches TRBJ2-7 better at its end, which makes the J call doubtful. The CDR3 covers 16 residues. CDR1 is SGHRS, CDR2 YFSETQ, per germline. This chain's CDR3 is CASSLVGGHSAYEQYF. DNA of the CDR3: TGCGCCAGCAGCTTGGTAGGCGGGCATTCAGCCTACGAGCAGTACTTC.

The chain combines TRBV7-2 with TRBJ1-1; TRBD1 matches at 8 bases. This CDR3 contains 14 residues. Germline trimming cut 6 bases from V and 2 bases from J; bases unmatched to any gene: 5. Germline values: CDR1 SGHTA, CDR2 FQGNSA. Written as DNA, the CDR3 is TGTGCCAGCAGTTTACAGGGGGATAACACTGAAGCTTTCTTT. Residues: CASSLQGDNTEAFF. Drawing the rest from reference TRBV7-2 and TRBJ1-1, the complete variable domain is GAGVSQSPSNKVTEKGKDVELRCDPISGHTALYWYRQSLGQGLEFLIYFQGNSAPDKSGLPSDRFSAERTGGSVSTLTIQRTQQEDSAVYLCASSLQGDNTEAFFGQGTRLTVV.